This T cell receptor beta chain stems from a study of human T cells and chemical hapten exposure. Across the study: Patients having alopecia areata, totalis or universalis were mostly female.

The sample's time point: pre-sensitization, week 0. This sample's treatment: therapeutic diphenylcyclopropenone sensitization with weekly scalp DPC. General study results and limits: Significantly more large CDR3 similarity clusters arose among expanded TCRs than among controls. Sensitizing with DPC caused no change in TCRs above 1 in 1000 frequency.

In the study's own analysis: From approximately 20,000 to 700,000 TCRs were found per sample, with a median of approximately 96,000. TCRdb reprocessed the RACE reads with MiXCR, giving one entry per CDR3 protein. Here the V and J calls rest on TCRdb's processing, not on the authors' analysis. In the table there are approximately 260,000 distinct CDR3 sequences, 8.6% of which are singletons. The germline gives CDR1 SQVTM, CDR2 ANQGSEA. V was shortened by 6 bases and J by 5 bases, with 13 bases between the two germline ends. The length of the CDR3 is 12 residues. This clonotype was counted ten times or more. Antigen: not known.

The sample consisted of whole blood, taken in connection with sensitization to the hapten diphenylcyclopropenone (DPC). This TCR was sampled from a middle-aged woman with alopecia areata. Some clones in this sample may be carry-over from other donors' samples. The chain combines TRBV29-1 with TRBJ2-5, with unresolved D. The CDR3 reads CSVISPRETQYF. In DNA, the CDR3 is TGCAGCGTGATCTCCCCACGGGAGACCCAGTACTTC.